Included here is one TCR beta chain sequence, with context. Produced via immunoSEQ multiplex PCR; TCRdb's table is partial and in-frame only. The sample consists of 110,000 to 150,000 clones, 70% to 90% of them appearing once. The data are from a study of T cell responses to AZD1222 COVID-19 vaccine. V lost 5 bases, J lost 3 bases, and 20 bases lay in between. Germline-derived CDR1 and CDR2 are SGHVS and FNYEAQ. This CDR3 spans 17 amino acids. The specimen was peripheral blood, collected on day 0 of AZD1222 vaccination. This receptor was obtained from an adult in good health. The rearrangement uses TRBV7-6 and TRBJ2-1; a weak D match, TRBD2 (7 bases). The CDR3 reads CASSKGGGADYYNEQFF. The CDR3 coding sequence is TGTGCCAGCAGCAAAGGAGGGGGGGCGGACTACTACAATGAGCAGTTCTTC.